This T cell receptor (beta chain) comes out of a study of shared clonotypes between healthy human individuals. Background on the study: Researchers assigned three CD4 naive, three CD4 memory, two CD8 naive and one CD8 memory plate to each donor.

This clone was picked up one time. Only CD45RO-negative cells positively selected for CCR7 counted as naive CD8 cells, so terminally differentiated effector memory CD45RA+ cells were excluded. Original data processing: ImmunoSEQ only sent back junction sequences with no quality scores, so filtering was done differently. Generated by immunoSEQ multiplex PCR, the TCRdb table keeps only in-frame clones and is missing some. D and trimming were read from the DNA, whereas the V and J calls and clone size are those reported in that table. The data show approximately 840,000 clones, 90% to 98% seen once. CDR1 and CDR2 from the germline V gene are MNHNY and SVGAGI (reference sequence). The CDR3 consists of 16 residues. The V end was cut by 0 bases, the J end by 5 bases, with 16 bases between.

V usage is TRBV6-6 and J usage is TRBJ1-1, with D possibly matching TRBD1 (5 bases). This TCR came from a man aged 30-40 years in good health. The material sequenced was naive CD8+ T cells sorted from blood. CDR3 sequence reads: CASSYSWEERGTEAFF. CDR3 bases: TGTGCCAGCAGTTACTCTTGGGAGGAAAGGGGTACTGAAGCTTTCTTT.